Listed here are 4 T cell receptor beta chains from one sample, sequenced in a study of CD8+ T cells in alopecia areata. Following extraction, RNA underwent reverse transcription to cDNA, which served as the sequencing template. Sequencing was performed with immunoSEQ multiplex PCR; in TCRdb, only in-frame clones are kept and a portion is missing. The sample lists around 100,000 clones; roughly 46% were seen once. The treatment here: oral pan-JAK inhibitor, 5-10 mg twice daily. Sequenced here: CD8+ T cells sorted from blood, sampled at week 24, from a patient treated with tofacitinib. These receptors all stem from a human donor with alopecia areata.

The chain links TRBV19 to TRBJ2-5; the D gene is possibly TRBD2 (5 bases). The germline gives CDR1 LNHDA, CDR2 SQIVND (reference sequence). This CDR3 region has 12 residues. Trimming shortened V by 5 bases and J by 4 bases, and 8 bases separated the two germline ends. The CDR3 loop is CASSPLGETQYF. The CDR3 bases are TGTGCCAGTAGTCCACTAGGAGAGACCCAGTACTTC.

In this sample, this clone turned up a few times. The rearrangement uses TRBV28 and TRBJ2-5; weak D call: TRBD2 (6 bases). The CDR3 is made up of 14 amino acids. Trimming stripped 3 bases from V and 2 bases from J, with 10 bases between. Germline V gene lookup returns CDR1 MDHEN and CDR2 SYDVKM. CDR3 in amino acids: CASSFAGLQETQYF. The CDR3 bases are TGTGCCAGCAGTTTTGCGGGGTTACAAGAGACCCAGTACTTC. The full variable domain, with the rest looked up from reference TRBV28 and TRBJ2-5, is DVKVTQSSRYLVKRTGEKVFLECVQDMDHENMFWYRQDPGLGLRLIYFSYDVKMKEKGDIPEGYSVSREKKERFSLILESASTNQTSMYLCASSFAGLQETQYFGPGTRLLVL.

The chain employs TRBV19 and TRBJ1-1, with unresolved D. The CDR3 contains 13 residues. V shed 3 bases and J shed 1 base, with 6 bases lying between them. CDR1 LNHDA and CDR2 SQIVND come from the germline V gene (reference sequence). CDR3 in DNA: TGTGCCAGTAGTATCGGCAGGAACACTGAAGCTTTCTTT. Translating gives CASSIGRNTEAFF.

In this sample, this clone turned up a few times. This chain connects TRBV30 to TRBJ1-2, with a tentative D call TRBD1 (6 bases). In germline, CDR1 is GTSNPN, CDR2 SVGIG (reference sequence). V dropped 4 bases and J dropped 4 bases, with 22 bases sitting between them. The CDR3 is 16 amino acids. For the CDR3, the DNA is TGTGCCTGGACTTTTTCCCGGGGACAACCTTCCTATGGCTACACCTTC. Encoded protein: CAWTFSRGQPSYGYTF.